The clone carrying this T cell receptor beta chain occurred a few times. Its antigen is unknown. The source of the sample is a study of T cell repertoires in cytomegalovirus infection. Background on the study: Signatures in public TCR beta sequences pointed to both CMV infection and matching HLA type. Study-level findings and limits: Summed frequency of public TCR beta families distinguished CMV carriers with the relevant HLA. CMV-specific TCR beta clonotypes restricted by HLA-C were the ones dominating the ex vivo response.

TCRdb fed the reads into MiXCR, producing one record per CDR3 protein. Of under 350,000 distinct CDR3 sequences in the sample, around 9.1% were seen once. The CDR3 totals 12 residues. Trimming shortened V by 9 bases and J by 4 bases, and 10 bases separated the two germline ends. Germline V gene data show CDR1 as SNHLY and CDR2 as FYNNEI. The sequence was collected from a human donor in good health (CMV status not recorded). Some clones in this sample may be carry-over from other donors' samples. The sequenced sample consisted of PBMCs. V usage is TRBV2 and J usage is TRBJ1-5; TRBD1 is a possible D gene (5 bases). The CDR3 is CASGGGNQPQHF. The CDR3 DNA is TGTGCCAGTGGGGGGGGAAATCAGCCCCAGCATTTT.